This T cell receptor beta chain was recorded in a study of neurological immune-mediated disorders. Germline V gives CDR1 SGDLS, CDR2 YYNGEE. The V and J ends lost 3 bases and 6 bases, in that order; junction bases with no gene match: 9. The CDR3 sequence is 15 residues long. MiXCR, run by TCRdb on the 5' RACE reads, gives a single entry per CDR3 protein. The profile shows 30,000 to 35,000 distinct CDR3 sequences, around a quarter of them singletons. This clonotype was counted at least ten times. This sequence was found in a man aged 45-65 years with HTLV-1-associated myelopathy (HAM/TSP). This chain uses TRBV9 with TRBJ1-2; 9 nucleotides line up with TRBD1. Sequences were obtained from CD4+ T cells from blood. The CDR3 DNA reads as TGTGCCAGCAGCGGCCGGGACAGGGTGAGAGATGGCTACACCTTC. Residues: CASSGRDRVRDGYTF.